These 32 T cell receptor beta chains originate from one sample sequenced in a study of cytomegalovirus exposure and HLA in healthy donors. Method: immunoSEQ multiplex PCR; TCRdb's copy keeps in-frame clones and lacks some. The sample records 110,000 or so clones, more than 75% being singletons. The sequencing input was PBMCs. The receptors derive from a woman in her 30s in good health and CMV-seronegative.

The chain is built from TRBV7-9 and TRBJ2-1, with D maybe TRBD1 (6 bases). The CDR3 extends over 15 amino acids. V was shortened by 5 bases and J by 0 bases, with 11 bases between the two germline ends. Germline assignment: CDR1 SEHNR and CDR2 FQNEAQ (reference sequence). DNA of the CDR3: TGTGCCAGCAGCCCGACAGGCTACTCCTACAATGAGCAGTTCTTC. Translation gives CASSPTGYSYNEQFF.

V is TRBV2 and J is TRBJ1-2; 12 bases fit TRBD1. In germline, CDR1 is SNHLY, CDR2 FYNNEI. The CDR3 runs to 13 residues. With V trimmed by 7 bases and J by 8 bases, 5 bases remained unmatched. CDR3 DNA sequence: TGTGCCAGCACCGGGACAGGGGGCGCCGGCTACACCTTC. Amino acids: CASTGTGGAGYTF.

The DNA of the CDR3 is TGCGCCAGCGGAATTGGACAGGGGACGTACAATGAGCAGTTCTTC. As protein: CASGIGQGTYNEQFF. This chain connects TRBV5-1 to TRBJ2-1; TRBD1 matches at 9 bases. With 7 bases clipped from V and 4 bases from J, the junction kept 9 bases outside the gene matches. Germline V lookup: CDR1 SGHRS, CDR2 YFSETQ. CDR3 length: 15 residues.

This chain joins TRBV10-3 and TRBJ2-1, with TRBD2 matching 9 bases. The CDR3 spans 14 residues. The trim removed 2 bases at V and 9 bases at J, leaving 5 bases unmatched. Germline V lookup: CDR1 ENHRY, CDR2 SYGVKD. The CDR3 DNA follows: TGTGCCATCAGTGAGGCGGGGGGGGAGGCTGAGCAGTTCTTC. Encoded protein: CAISEAGGEAEQFF.

The chain combines TRBV7-8 with TRBJ2-7; weak D call: TRBD1 (6 bases). The CDR3 has 15 amino acids. Trimming removed 1 base from V and 3 bases from J, with 13 bases in between. Germline V gene data show CDR1 as SGHVS and CDR2 as FQNEAQ. The CDR3, as DNA: TGTGCCAGCAGCTTAGTAGGCAGGGGCGGCTACGAGCAGTACTTC. Its protein is CASSLVGRGGYEQYF.

This chain connects TRBV2 to TRBJ2-7, with TRBD2 matching 15 bases. Germline loops: CDR1 SNHLY, CDR2 FYNNEI. This CDR3 contains 14 residues. The V and J ends lost 6 bases and 5 bases, in that order; junction bases with no gene match: 2. In DNA, the CDR3 is TGTGCCAGCAGAGGACTAGCGGGGGGGAACGAGCAGTACTTC. Translated: CASRGLAGGNEQYF.

This chain joins TRBV5-4 and TRBJ1-3, with TRBD1 matching 9 bases. The CDR3 covers 16 residues. With 3 bases clipped from V and 1 base from J, the junction kept 5 bases outside the gene matches. The germline CDR1 and CDR2 sequences are SGHNT and YYREEE (reference sequence). CDR3 coding DNA: TGTGCCAGCAGCTCCCGGGACAGGGCTTCTGGAAACACCATATATTTT. Residues: CASSSRDRASGNTIYF.

This clone has only one observation. The sample has other DNA sequences that encode this CDR3 too. This sequence joins TRBV7-2 and TRBJ2-7, with TRBD1 identical over 11 bases. With 2 bases clipped from V and 5 bases from J, the junction kept 5 bases outside the gene matches. Per the germline V gene, CDR1 is SGHTA and CDR2 is FQGNSA. The CDR3 runs to 15 residues. In DNA, the CDR3 is TGTGCCAGCAGCTTATTGGACAGGGGGCGAGACGAGCAGTACTTC. Translation gives CASSLLDRGRDEQYF.

There are a few counts of this clone. The genes are TRBV6-1 and TRBJ1-2; D uncertain. V lost 3 bases to trimming and J lost 4 bases, with 6 bases between them. The V gene's germline CDR1 is MNHNS and CDR2 SASEGT. The CDR3 covers 12 residues. The CDR3 DNA reads TGTGCCAGCAGTGATCAGGTCTATGGCTACACCTTC. Its translation is CASSDQVYGYTF.

CDR3 bases: TGTGCCAGTAGGACAGGGGGATATTCACCCCTCCACTTT. It encodes CASRTGGYSPLHF. This chain links TRBV19 with TRBJ1-6, with 9 bases that match TRBD1. V lost 6 bases and J lost 8; bases outside the gene matches: 2. Germline CDR1 is LNHDA and CDR2 is SQIVND (reference sequence). The CDR3 contains 13 residues.

The J gene is TRBJ2-7, the V gene TRBV7-9, with 8 bases aligning to TRBD1. Germline CDR1 and CDR2: SEHNR and FQNEAQ (reference sequence). The V and J ends lost 1 base and 1 base, in that order; junction bases with no gene match: 9. The length of the CDR3 is 17 residues. This CDR3 is CASSLVGDRRRSYEQYF. CDR3 DNA: TGTGCCAGCAGCTTAGTAGGGGACAGGAGAAGGTCCTACGAGCAGTACTTC.

This chain links TRBV27 with TRBJ1-2; 11 bases agree with TRBD1. This CDR3 spans 16 amino acids. Germline CDR1 is MNHEY and CDR2 is SMNVEV (reference sequence). V lost 6 bases and J lost 3; bases outside the gene matches: 9. The DNA of the CDR3 is TGTGCCAGCAGAACCCTATCGGGACAGGGGGACTATGGCTACACCTTC. Amino acids: CASRTLSGQGDYGYTF.

V and J are TRBV7-2 and TRBJ2-1; 14 nucleotides match TRBD2. The germline V gene encodes CDR1 SGHTA and CDR2 FQGNSA. The CDR3 is 18 residues long. Losses at the gene ends were 5 bases for V and 6 bases for J; bases not matched to a gene: 12. CDR3 in DNA: TGTGCCAGCAGCAGACTCAAGGGACTAGCGGGGGAGTCCAATGAGCAGTTCTTC. Residues: CASSRLKGLAGESNEQFF.

This sequence joins TRBV2 and TRBJ1-2; no reliable D call. The CDR3 has 14 amino acids. V was shortened by 3 bases and J by 6 bases, with 14 bases between the two germline ends. CDR1 and CDR2 (germline): SNHLY, FYNNEI. CDR3 DNA sequence: TGTGCCAGCAGTGAGGCGGCTTTCTTGGATGGCTACACCTTC. Its protein is CASSEAAFLDGYTF. Filled out from reference TRBV2 and TRBJ1-2, the complete variable domain reads EPEVTQTPSHQVTQMGQEVILRCVPISNHLYFYWYRQILGQKVEFLVSFYNNEISEKSEIFDDQFSVERPDGSNFTLKIRSTKLEDSAMYFCASSEAAFLDGYTFGSGTRLTVV.

CDR3 nucleotides: TGCAGCGCCCTTCGGTTGAACACTGAAGCTTTCTTT. It is translated as CSALRLNTEAFF. This chain connects TRBV29-1 to TRBJ1-1; D is undetermined. Germline CDR1 is SQVTM and CDR2 is ANQGSEA. V was trimmed by 7 bases and J by 0 bases, leaving 9 bases between them. The CDR3 consists of 12 residues.

This chain connects TRBV6-6 to TRBJ1-6, with D possibly matching TRBD1 (5 bases). The CDR3 covers 15 residues. Trimming took off 0 bases at V and 4 bases at J, with 7 bases between the two ends. The germline gives CDR1 MNHNY, CDR2 SVGAGI (reference sequence). The CDR3: CASSYSKGYNSPLHF. As DNA, the CDR3 is TGTGCCAGCAGTTACTCGAAGGGGTATAATTCACCCCTCCACTTT.

This clone has a single count. The gene calls are TRBV30 and TRBJ2-2; possibly TRBD1 for D (5 bases). The CDR3 contains 15 residues. V was pared by 0 bases and J by 0 bases, with 8 bases between. CDR1 is GTSNPN and CDR2 is SVGIG in the germline V gene (reference sequence). CDR3 sequence: CAWSVTGANTGELFF. The CDR3 DNA sequence: TGTGCCTGGAGTGTAACAGGCGCGAACACCGGGGAGCTGTTTTTT. The full variable domain, with the rest looked up from reference TRBV30 and TRBJ2-2, is SQTIHQWPATLVQPVGSPLSLECTVEGTSNPNLYWYRQAAGRGLQLLFYSVGIGQISSEVPQNLSASRPQDRQFILSSKKLLLSDSGFYLCAWSVTGANTGELFFGEGSRLTVL.

The V gene is TRBV2, the J gene TRBJ1-2, with D maybe TRBD1 (5 bases). Per germline, CDR1 SNHLY and CDR2 FYNNEI. The CDR3 spans 14 residues. V was shortened by 6 bases and J by 6 bases, with 17 bases between the two germline ends. The DNA for the CDR3 is TGTGCCAGCAGCGGGGGGACGGCTCCCCATGGCTACACCTTC. Its protein product is CASSGGTAPHGYTF.

The gene calls are TRBV4-3 and TRBJ2-3; the D is unclear. Per germline, CDR1 LGHNA and CDR2 YSLEER. V was clipped by 8 bases and J by 2 bases, with 8 bases between them. This CDR3 region has 12 residues. CDR3: CASSPYTDTQYF. As DNA, the CDR3 is TGCGCCAGCTCCCCCTACACAGATACGCAGTATTTT.

This rearrangement joins TRBV5-4 to TRBJ2-6; weak D call: TRBD1 (6 bases). V lost 2 bases and J 3 bases, leaving 21 bases between the germline ends. The V gene's germline CDR1 is SGHNT and CDR2 YYREEE (reference sequence). The CDR3 is 19 residues long. This CDR3 reads CASSFYGRGRGNGANVLTF. CDR3 DNA sequence: TGTGCCAGCAGCTTTTACGGCAGGGGAAGGGGAAATGGGGCCAACGTCCTGACTTTC.

This chain links TRBV7-9 with TRBJ1-4, with D uncertain. V lost 7 bases to trimming and J lost 6 bases, with 9 bases between them. CDR3 length: 12 amino acids. CDR1 and CDR2 from the germline V gene are SEHNR and FQNEAQ (reference sequence). CDR3 sequence: CASTESHEKLFF. The DNA of the CDR3 is TGTGCCAGCACGGAGAGTCATGAAAAACTGTTTTTT. The full variable domain, with the rest looked up from reference TRBV7-9 and TRBJ1-4, is DTGVSQNPRHKITKRGQNVTFRCDPISEHNRLYWYRQTLGQGPEFLTYFQNEAQLEKSRLLSDRFSAERPKGSFSTLEIQRTEQGDSAMYLCASTESHEKLFFGSGTQLSVL.

V gene TRBV12-5 combines with J gene TRBJ2-1; 7 bases fit TRBD2. The V gene's germline CDR1 is LGHNT and CDR2 FRNRAP. This CDR3 has 17 residues. With 5 bases clipped from V and 0 bases from J, the junction kept 10 bases outside the gene matches. Written as DNA, the CDR3 is TGTGCTAGTGGTATCAGACTAGCAGGAACCTCCTACAATGAGCAGTTCTTC. Its translation: CASGIRLAGTSYNEQFF.

The chain joins TRBV5-4 to TRBJ1-2, with D uncertain. The length of the CDR3 is 13 residues. The germline V and J ends were trimmed by 0 bases and 2 bases, with 5 bases remaining between them. CDR1 SGHNT and CDR2 YYREEE come from the germline V gene (reference sequence). The CDR3 sequence is CASSLDSNYGYTF. The CDR3 DNA sequence: TGTGCCAGCAGCTTGGACAGCAACTATGGCTACACCTTC. Based on the CDR3 plus reference TRBV5-4 and TRBJ1-2, the full variable domain is ETGVTQSPTHLIKTRGQQVTLRCSSQSGHNTVSWYQQALGQGPQFIFQYYREEENGRGNFPPRFSGLQFPNYSSELNVNALELDDSALYLCASSLDSNYGYTFGSGTRLTVV.

About this clone: The junction shows a germline mismatch at one end, possibly a read error. V and J are TRBV7-7 and TRBJ2-3, with D possibly matching TRBD2 (5 bases). CDR1 SSHAT and CDR2 FNYEAQ come from the germline V gene (reference sequence). The CDR3 consists of 15 residues. The CDR3 sequence is CASSLALSNTDTQYF. The CDR3 nucleotides are TGTGCTAGCAGCTTAGCGCTGTCTAATACAGATACGCAGTATTTT.

The V call is TRBV18, the J call TRBJ1-2, with D unresolved. V was trimmed by 4 bases and J by 2 bases, leaving 11 bases between them. Germline V CDR1 and CDR2: KGHSH, LQKENI. CDR3 length equals 14 residues. The CDR3 here is CASSLAGRNYGYTF. The CDR3 DNA reads TGTGCCAGCTCACTTGCCGGGAGGAACTATGGCTACACCTTC.

The chain links TRBV2 to TRBJ2-7; D not certain. CDR1 is SNHLY and CDR2 is FYNNEI in the germline V gene. The CDR3 runs 12 residues. Trimming cost V 2 bases and J 3 bases, with 5 bases left between them. The CDR3, as DNA: TGTGCCAGCAGTGAATCCAGCTACGAGCAGTACTTC. This sequence encodes CASSESSYEQYF.

The chain joins TRBV5-1 to TRBJ2-2, with a weak D call TRBD2 (6 bases). The length of the CDR3 is 15 residues. The germline gives CDR1 SGHRS, CDR2 YFSETQ. Trimming removed 4 bases at V and 2 bases at J, with 12 bases between. The CDR3 sequence is CASSTGGPNTGELFF. The CDR3 DNA reads TGCGCCAGCAGCACCGGGGGACCTAACACCGGGGAGCTGTTTTTT.

This chain uses TRBV2 with TRBJ1-4; D unclear. CDR1 is SNHLY and CDR2 is FYNNEI in the germline V gene. This CDR3 contains 13 residues. The V and J ends lost 3 bases and 8 bases respectively, with 10 bases between them. The CDR3 is CASSDQAGEKLFF. CDR3 nucleotide sequence: TGTGCCAGCAGTGATCAGGCGGGAGAAAAACTGTTTTTT.

This chain joins TRBV7-2 and TRBJ2-5; 7 bases agree with TRBD2. Germline CDR1 is SGHTA and CDR2 is FQGNSA. With V trimmed by 6 bases and J by 4 bases, 11 bases remained unmatched. The CDR3 has 15 amino acids. CDR3 protein: CASSRGGSRGETQYF. Written as DNA, the CDR3 is TGTGCCAGCAGTCGCGGGGGATCCCGGGGAGAGACCCAGTACTTC.

The table lists this clone with a count of one. The rearrangement links TRBV19 to TRBJ2-5; 7 nucleotides agree with TRBD2. CDR3 length: 13 residues. The V and J ends lost 1 base and 5 bases, in that order; junction bases with no gene match: 1. Germline V lookup: CDR1 LNHDA, CDR2 SQIVND (reference sequence). CDR3 nucleotide sequence: TGTGCCAGTAGTATAGTGCGGGGGGAGACCCAGTACTTC. The encoded protein is CASSIVRGETQYF.

The genes are TRBV11-2 and TRBJ1-6; D remains ambiguous. The V end was cut by 5 bases, the J end by 6 bases, with 23 bases between. Looked up from germline, CDR1 is SGHAT and CDR2 is FQNNGV. This CDR3 is built from 18 residues. CDR3 sequence: CASSVPPAGRTPNSPLHF. The DNA of the CDR3 is TGTGCCAGCAGCGTACCCCCGGCCGGGCGGACTCCTAATTCACCCCTCCACTTT. Full variable domain (remainder filled in from reference TRBV11-2 and TRBJ1-6): EAGVAQSPRYKIIEKRQSVAFWCNPISGHATLYWYQQILGQGPKLLIQFQNNGVVDDSQLPKDRFSAERLKGVDSTLKIQPAKLEDSAVYLCASSVPPAGRTPNSPLHFGNGTRLTVT.

The V call is TRBV15, the J call TRBJ1-3; TRBD1 might be the D (5 bases). This CDR3 region has 15 residues. Trimming cost V 0 bases and J 4 bases, with 10 bases left between them. Germline-derived CDR1 and CDR2 are LNHNV and YYDKDF (reference sequence). The CDR3 here is CATSRDRGAGNTIYF. For the CDR3, the DNA is TGTGCCACCAGCAGAGATCGCGGGGCGGGAAACACCATATATTTT.